This entry features one T cell receptor (beta chain) sequence. The target antigen is unknown. The sample contains more than one DNA sequence encoding this CDR3. Researchers isolated CD4+ T cells once approximately ten days of culture had elapsed. All study participants received two doses of BNT162b2 or mRNA-1273 vaccine. Among the vaccine recipients, none had a prior SARS-CoV-2 infection, and nucleocapsid antibodies were negative. These data come from a study of vaccination effects on CD4 cells after COVID-19. Broader study findings: Of the vaccine-induced clones from healthy vaccinees, merely 1 of 255 recognized common cold coronaviruses as well. Infection-derived and vaccine-derived clones contracted markedly late after vaccination.

V was clipped by 2 bases and J by 0 bases, with 8 bases between them. The germline CDR1 and CDR2 sequences are MNHEY and SVGAGI. The CDR3 runs to 15 residues. Profiled with immunoSEQ multiplex PCR; TCRdb holds only in-frame clones, not every one. This sample has tens of thousands of clones, with 65% to 80% found just once. The V gene is TRBV6-5, the J gene TRBJ1-3; no reliable D call. Sequencing was performed on CD4+ T cells from PBMCs cultured without peptide, taken after COVID-19 vaccination. The sequence was obtained from a human donor who received a COVID-19 vaccine. The CDR3 DNA is TGTGCCAGCAGTTACAGCGCAGGCTCTGGAAACACCATATATTTT. It specifies CASSYSAGSGNTIYF.